The 10 T cell receptor beta chains below all came from one sample that was sequenced in a study of cytomegalovirus exposure and HLA in healthy donors. PCR involved 60 Vbeta and 13 Jbeta primers. The table came from immunoSEQ multiplex PCR; TCRdb's copy has only in-frame clones and leaves some out. The table lists about 130,000 clones, less than 85% of them singletons. Sequences were obtained from PBMCs. These receptors were taken from a middle-aged man in good health and CMV-seronegative.

The genes are TRBV4-1 and TRBJ1-1; D gene unclear. CDR1 is MGHRA, CDR2 YSYEKL, per germline. CDR3 length: 14 residues. Trimming took 4 bases from V and 1 from J, leaving 10 bases between them. Written as DNA, the CDR3 is TGCGCCAGCAGCCGAGAACAAGAGAACACTGAAGCTTTCTTT. This sequence encodes CASSREQENTEAFF.

A remark on this clone: The sample contains more than one DNA sequence encoding this CDR3. The chain links TRBV2 to TRBJ2-6; D is uncertain. Trimming pared 5 bases from V and 4 bases from J, leaving 3 bases between. The CDR3 extends over 12 amino acids. Germline assignment: CDR1 SNHLY and CDR2 FYNNEI. DNA of the CDR3: TGTGCCAGCAGTTCGGGGGCCAACGTCCTGACTTTC. Translated: CASSSGANVLTF.

This clone was picked up a small number of times. The chain links TRBV2 to TRBJ2-2; no firm D call. CDR3 length equals 13 residues. Germline V gene sequence: CDR1 SNHLY, CDR2 FYNNEI. The V end lost 8 bases, the J end lost 1 base, and 8 bases lay between the germline ends. Here the CDR3 DNA reads TGTGCCAGCGGAGCAGAGAACACCGGGGAGCTGTTTTTT. It codes for CASGAENTGELFF.

This chain uses TRBV5-1 with TRBJ2-1; TRBD2 might be the D (6 bases). CDR3 length: 14 residues. V was clipped by 2 bases and J by 4 bases, with 10 bases between them. CDR1 and CDR2 (germline): SGHRS, YFSETQ. CDR3 sequence (DNA): TGCGCCAGCAGCTTAACGGGAGCGTACAATGAGCAGTTCTTC. Translated: CASSLTGAYNEQFF. The whole variable domain, remainder taken from reference TRBV5-1 and TRBJ2-1, is KAGVTQTPRYLIKTRGQQVTLSCSPISGHRSVSWYQQTPGQGLQFLFEYFSETQRNKGNFPGRFSGRQFSNSRSEMNVSTLELGDSALYLCASSLTGAYNEQFFGPGTRLTVL.

This rearrangement joins TRBV4-1 to TRBJ1-2, with TRBD1 identical over 9 bases. Germline V lookup: CDR1 MGHRA, CDR2 YSYEKL. This CDR3 is 16 amino acids long. The V segment lost 0 bases and the J segment 2 bases; nucleotides outside the gene matches: 4. The CDR3 DNA is TGCGCCAGCAGCCAAGATTTAGGGACAGGGAACTATGGCTACACCTTC. It is translated as CASSQDLGTGNYGYTF.

The genes are TRBV2 and TRBJ2-3; 8 bases line up with TRBD2. V lost 8 bases, J lost 3 bases, and 4 bases stayed unmatched. Germline CDR1 is SNHLY and CDR2 is FYNNEI. The CDR3 contains 13 residues. CDR3 residues: CASWGGGTDTQYF. DNA for the CDR3: TGTGCCAGCTGGGGCGGGGGGACAGATACGCAGTATTTT.

J is TRBJ2-7 and V is TRBV19; 7 nucleotides line up with TRBD1. J gave up 2 bases and V 0 bases, and 10 bases lay outside the gene matches. Germline V CDR1 and CDR2: LNHDA, SQIVND (reference sequence). The CDR3 extends over 17 amino acids. CDR3 loop: CASSIDYSGTVTYEQYF. Written as DNA, the CDR3 is TGTGCCAGTAGTATAGACTACTCCGGGACAGTGACCTACGAGCAGTACTTC.

The chain carries TRBV10-3 and TRBJ1-5; D gene uncertain. The CDR3 runs 15 residues. Per germline, CDR1 ENHRY and CDR2 SYGVKD. Trimming stripped 3 bases from V and 4 bases from J, with 13 bases between. CDR3 in DNA: TGTGCCATCAGTGATGAACTCGATTTTAATCAGCCCCAGCATTTT. Translation: CAISDELDFNQPQHF.

This chain links TRBV7-2 with TRBJ2-7, with 12 positions matching TRBD2. This CDR3 has 16 residues. CDR1 is SGHTA and CDR2 is FQGNSA in the germline V gene. With V trimmed by 5 bases and J by 3 bases, 8 bases remained unmatched. The DNA for the CDR3 is TGTGCCAGCAGCATAAACGGACTAGCGGGAATCTACGAGCAGTACTTC. Its translation: CASSINGLAGIYEQYF.

The V call is TRBV7-9, the J call TRBJ2-5; TRBD2 might be the D (7 bases). The V end lost 1 base, the J end lost 5 bases, and 14 bases lay between the germline ends. Germline V gene sequence: CDR1 SEHNR, CDR2 FQNEAQ (reference sequence). The CDR3 has 15 residues. CDR3 nucleotide sequence: TGTGCCAGCAGCTTAGTGCTGGCGGGGGCGGAGACCCAGTACTTC. This translates into CASSLVLAGAETQYF.